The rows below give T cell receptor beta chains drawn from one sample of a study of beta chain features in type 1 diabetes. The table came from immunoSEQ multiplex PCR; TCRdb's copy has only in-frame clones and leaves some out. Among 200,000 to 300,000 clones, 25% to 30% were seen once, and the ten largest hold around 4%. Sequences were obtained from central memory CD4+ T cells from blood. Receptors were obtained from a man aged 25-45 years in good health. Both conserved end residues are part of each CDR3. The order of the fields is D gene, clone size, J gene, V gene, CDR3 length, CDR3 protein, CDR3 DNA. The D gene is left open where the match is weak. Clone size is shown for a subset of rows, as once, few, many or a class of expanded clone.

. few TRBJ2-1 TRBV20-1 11 CSARDYNEQFF TGCAGTGCTAGAGATTACAATGAGCAGTTCTTC
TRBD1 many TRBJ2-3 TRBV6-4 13 CASGRGHSDTQYF TGTGCCAGCGGCAGGGGGCACTCAGATACGCAGTATTTT
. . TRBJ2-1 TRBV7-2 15 CASSLGGSVYNEQFF TGTGCCAGCAGCTTAGGCGGTAGCGTCTACAATGAGCAGTTCTTC
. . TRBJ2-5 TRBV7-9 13 CASRPSSLETQYF TGTGCCAGCAGGCCATCGTCTCTTGAGACCCAGTACTTC
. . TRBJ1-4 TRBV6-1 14 CASSGGGGVEKLFF TGTGCCAGCAGTGGAGGTGGCGGGGTTGAAAAACTGTTTTTT
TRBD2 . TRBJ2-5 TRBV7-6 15 CASSLVTSAQETQYF TGTGCCAGCAGCTTAGTAACTAGCGCCCAAGAGACCCAGTACTTC
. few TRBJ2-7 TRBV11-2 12 CASSQTGYEQYF TGTGCCAGCAGCCAAACAGGTTACGAGCAGTACTTC
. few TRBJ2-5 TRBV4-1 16 CASSQDRQGSGETQYF TGCGCCAGCAGCCAAGATCGGCAGGGCAGCGGAGAGACCCAGTACTTC
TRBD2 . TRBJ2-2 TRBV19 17 CASSIVLAGSDTGELFF TGTGCCAGTAGTATCGTGCTAGCGGGATCCGACACCGGGGAGCTGTTTTTT
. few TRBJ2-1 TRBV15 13 CATSRSRAEEQFF TGTGCCACCAGCAGATCGAGGGCGGAAGAGCAGTTCTTC
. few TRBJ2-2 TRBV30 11 CAWGSTGELFF TGTGCCTGGGGATCGACCGGGGAGCTGTTTTTT
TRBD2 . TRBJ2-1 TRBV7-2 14 CASSFGTSINEQFF TGTGCCAGCAGCTTCGGGACTAGCATCAATGAGCAGTTCTTC